Sequencing of this T cell receptor (beta chain) was carried out in a study of glioma-infiltrating T cells. Broader study findings: Tissue-blood divergence was below expectation in non-neoplastic patients, above in gliomas. Very few CDR3 sequences were shared between tissue and blood.

This CDR3 is built from 12 residues. CDR1 and CDR2 from the germline V gene are DFQATT and SNEGSKA (reference sequence). The iRepertoire nested amplicon-rescue multiplex PCR amplified TCR alpha and beta CDR3s from RNA. One-step reverse transcription and amplification started from roughly 100-400 ng of tissue mRNA or PBMC total RNA. TCRdb re-derived calls from the multiplex PCR reads in MiXCR, one entry per CDR3 protein. The table has 100,000 to 150,000 distinct CDR3 sequences, around 25% seen once. Remarks on this clonotype: Antigen unknown. This clone may be a read error of a much larger clone one base away.

The sequence derives from a human donor with low-grade glioma or glioblastoma, undergoing nonglioma brain surgery, or in good health (not recorded which). The chain has TRBV20-1 and TRBJ2-7; 7 positions match TRBD2. Sequenced: glioma tissue, nonneoplastic brain tissue, or PBMCs (not recorded which). In nucleotides, the CDR3 is TGCAGTGCGCGGGGACTACCTTACGAGCTGTACGTC. It yields the protein CSARGLPYELYV.